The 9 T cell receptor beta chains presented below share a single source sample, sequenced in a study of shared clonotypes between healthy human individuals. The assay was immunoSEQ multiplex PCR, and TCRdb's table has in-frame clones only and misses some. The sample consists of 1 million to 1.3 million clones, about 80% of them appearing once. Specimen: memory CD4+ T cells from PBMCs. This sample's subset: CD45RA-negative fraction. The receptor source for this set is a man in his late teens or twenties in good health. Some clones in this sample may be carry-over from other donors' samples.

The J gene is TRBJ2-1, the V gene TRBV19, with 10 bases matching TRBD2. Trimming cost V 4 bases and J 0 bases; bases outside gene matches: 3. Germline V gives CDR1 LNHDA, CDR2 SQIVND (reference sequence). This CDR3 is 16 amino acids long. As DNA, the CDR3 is TGTGCCAGTAGTAGTCCTAGCGGGAGCTCCTACAATGAGCAGTTCTTC. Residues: CASSSPSGSSYNEQFF.

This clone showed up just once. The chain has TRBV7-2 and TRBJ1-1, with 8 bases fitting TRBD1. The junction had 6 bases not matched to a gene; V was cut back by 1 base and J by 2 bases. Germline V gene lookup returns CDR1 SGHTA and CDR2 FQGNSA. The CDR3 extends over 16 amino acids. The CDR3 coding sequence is TGTGCCAGCAGCTTAGGGGCTGGACAGGGTAACACTGAAGCTTTCTTT. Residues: CASSLGAGQGNTEAFF.

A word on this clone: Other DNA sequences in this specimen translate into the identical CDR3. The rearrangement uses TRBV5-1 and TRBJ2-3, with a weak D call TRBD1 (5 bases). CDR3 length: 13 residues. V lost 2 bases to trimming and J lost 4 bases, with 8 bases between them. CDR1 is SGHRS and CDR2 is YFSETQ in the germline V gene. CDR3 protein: CASSFQGPDTQYF. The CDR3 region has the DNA TGCGCCAGCAGCTTCCAGGGTCCAGATACGCAGTATTTT. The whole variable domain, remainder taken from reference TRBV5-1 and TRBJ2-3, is KAGVTQTPRYLIKTRGQQVTLSCSPISGHRSVSWYQQTPGQGLQFLFEYFSETQRNKGNFPGRFSGRQFSNSRSEMNVSTLELGDSALYLCASSFQGPDTQYFGPGTRLTVL.

CDR3 region: CASSGETGGWGGYTF. The CDR3 DNA sequence: TGTGCCAGCAGCGGGGAGACAGGGGGATGGGGTGGCTACACCTTC. The V call is TRBV5-4, the J call TRBJ1-2, with 9 bases identical to TRBD1. This CDR3 is built from 15 residues. V lost 4 bases to trimming and J lost 7 bases; unmatched junction nucleotides: 11. Germline CDR1 is SGHNT and CDR2 is YYREEE (reference sequence).

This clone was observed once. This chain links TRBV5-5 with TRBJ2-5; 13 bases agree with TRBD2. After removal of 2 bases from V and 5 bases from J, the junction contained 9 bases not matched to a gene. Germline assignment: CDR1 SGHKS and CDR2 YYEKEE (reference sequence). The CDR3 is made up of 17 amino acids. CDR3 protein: CASSFGLAGAPQETQYF. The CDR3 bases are TGTGCCAGCAGCTTTGGACTAGCGGGAGCACCCCAGGAGACCCAGTACTTC.

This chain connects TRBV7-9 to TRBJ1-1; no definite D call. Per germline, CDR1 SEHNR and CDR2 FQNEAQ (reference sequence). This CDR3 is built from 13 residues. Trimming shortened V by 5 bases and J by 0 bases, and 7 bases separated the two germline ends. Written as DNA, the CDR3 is TGTGCCAGCAGCCCGGGCATGAACACTGAAGCTTTCTTT. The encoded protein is CASSPGMNTEAFF. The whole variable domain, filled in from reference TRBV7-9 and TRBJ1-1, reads DTGVSQNPRHKITKRGQNVTFRCDPISEHNRLYWYRQTLGQGPEFLTYFQNEAQLEKSRLLSDRFSAERPKGSFSTLEIQRTEQGDSAMYLCASSPGMNTEAFFGQGTRLTVV.

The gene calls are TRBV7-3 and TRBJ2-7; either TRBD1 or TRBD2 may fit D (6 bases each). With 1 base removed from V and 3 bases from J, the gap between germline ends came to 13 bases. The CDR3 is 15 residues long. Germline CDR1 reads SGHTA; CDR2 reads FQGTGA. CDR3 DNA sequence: TGTGCCAGCAGCTTAAAGGGGGGCCAGTTCTACGAGCAGTACTTC. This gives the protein CASSLKGGQFYEQYF.

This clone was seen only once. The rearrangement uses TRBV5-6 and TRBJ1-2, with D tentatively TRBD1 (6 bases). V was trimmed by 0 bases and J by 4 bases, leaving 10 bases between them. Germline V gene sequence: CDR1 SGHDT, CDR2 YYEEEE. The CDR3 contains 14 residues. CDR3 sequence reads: CASSLDRDAYGYTF. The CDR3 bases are TGTGCCAGCAGCTTGGACAGGGATGCCTATGGCTACACCTTC.

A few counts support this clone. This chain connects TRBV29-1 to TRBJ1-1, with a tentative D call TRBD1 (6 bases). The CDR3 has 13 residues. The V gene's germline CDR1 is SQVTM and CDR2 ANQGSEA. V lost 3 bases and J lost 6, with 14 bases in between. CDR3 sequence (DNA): TGCAGCGTTGAGAGCAGGGGATTCGCTGAAGCTTTCTTT. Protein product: CSVESRGFAEAFF.